This T cell receptor (beta chain) was identified during a study of CD8+ T cells in alopecia areata. V gave up 0 bases and J gave up 15 bases, with 19 bases separating them. This CDR3 spans 14 amino acids. Germline V gives CDR1 SGHRS, CDR2 YFSETQ. Extracted RNA was reverse transcribed into cDNA, the sequencing template. This table comes from immunoSEQ multiplex PCR, and its TCRdb copy is limited to in-frame clones, with some not included. The table has around 97,000 clones, approximately 58% seen once; the top ten hold more than 8%. The clonotype originates from a human donor in good health. The source material was CD4+ T cells sorted from blood. This chain links TRBV5-1 with TRBJ2-1; no clear D. The CDR3 coding sequence is TGCGCCAGCAGCTTGGAACCCCTCGTCACGAGGAGGTTCTTC. Amino acids: CASSLEPLVTRRFF.